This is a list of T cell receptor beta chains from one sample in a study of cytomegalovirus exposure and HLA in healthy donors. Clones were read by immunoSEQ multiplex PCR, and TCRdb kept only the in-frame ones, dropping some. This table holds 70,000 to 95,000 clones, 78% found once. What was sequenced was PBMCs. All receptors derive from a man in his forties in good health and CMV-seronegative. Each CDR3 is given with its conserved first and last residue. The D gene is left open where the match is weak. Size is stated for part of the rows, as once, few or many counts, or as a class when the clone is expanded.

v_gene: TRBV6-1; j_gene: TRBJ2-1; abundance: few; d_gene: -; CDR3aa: CASRPQGYEQFF; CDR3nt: TGTGCCAGCAGACCACAGGGCTATGAGCAGTTCTTC
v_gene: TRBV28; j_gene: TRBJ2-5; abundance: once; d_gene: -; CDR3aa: CASSSPQETQYF; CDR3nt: TGTGCCAGCAGCTCCCCGCAAGAGACCCAGTACTTC
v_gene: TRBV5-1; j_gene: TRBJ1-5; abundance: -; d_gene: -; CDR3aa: CASSKDPGRNQPQHF; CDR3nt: TGCGCCAGCAGCAAGGACCCAGGGCGGAATCAGCCCCAGCATTTT
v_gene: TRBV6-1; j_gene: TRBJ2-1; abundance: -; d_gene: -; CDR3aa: CASREGIGSYNEQFF; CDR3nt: TGTGCCAGCAGGGAGGGGATCGGCTCCTACAATGAGCAGTTCTTC
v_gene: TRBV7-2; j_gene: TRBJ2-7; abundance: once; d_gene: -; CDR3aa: CASSLTLESHEQYF; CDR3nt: TGTGCCAGCAGCTTAACTTTAGAATCCCACGAGCAGTACTTC
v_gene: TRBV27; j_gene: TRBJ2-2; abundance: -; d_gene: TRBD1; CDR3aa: CASSLFGTGGLGTGELFF; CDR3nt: TGTGCCAGCAGTTTATTCGGGACAGGGGGCTTGGGCACCGGGGAGCTGTTTTTT
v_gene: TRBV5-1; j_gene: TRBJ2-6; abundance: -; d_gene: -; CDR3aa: CASGEEAGIHSGANVLTF; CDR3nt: TGCGCCAGCGGAGAAGAGGCCGGGATACACTCTGGGGCCAACGTCCTGACTTTC
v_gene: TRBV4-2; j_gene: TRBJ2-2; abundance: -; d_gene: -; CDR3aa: CASSQETGNTGELFF; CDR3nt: TGTGCCAGCAGCCAAGAAACAGGGAACACCGGGGAGCTGTTTTTT
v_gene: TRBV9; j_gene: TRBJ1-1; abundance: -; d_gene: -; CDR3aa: CASSGGIDEAFF; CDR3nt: TGTGCCAGCAGCGGAGGTATTGATGAAGCTTTCTTT
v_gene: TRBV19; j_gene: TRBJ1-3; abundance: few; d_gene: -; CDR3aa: CASSSNREHTIYF; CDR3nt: TGTGCCAGTAGTTCGAACAGGGAACACACCATATATTTT
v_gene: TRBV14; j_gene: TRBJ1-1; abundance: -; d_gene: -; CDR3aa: CASNLGPGGTEAFF; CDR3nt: TGTGCCAGCAACCTGGGTCCAGGCGGGACTGAAGCTTTCTTT
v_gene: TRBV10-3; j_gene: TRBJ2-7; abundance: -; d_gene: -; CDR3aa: CAIRGAGAGDEQYF; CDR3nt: TGTGCCATCAGAGGAGCGGGTGCCGGGGACGAGCAGTACTTC
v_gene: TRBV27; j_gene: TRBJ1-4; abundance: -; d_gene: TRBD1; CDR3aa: CASSFQGGNEKLFF; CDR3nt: TGTGCCAGCAGCTTCCAGGGGGGTAATGAAAAACTGTTTTTT
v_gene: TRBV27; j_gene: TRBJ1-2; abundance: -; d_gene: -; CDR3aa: CASSLSLGALGYTF; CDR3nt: TGTGCCAGCAGTTTATCCCTAGGGGCGCTTGGCTACACCTTC
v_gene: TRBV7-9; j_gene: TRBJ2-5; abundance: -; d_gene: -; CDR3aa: CASSFSSGGETQYF; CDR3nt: TGTGCCAGCAGCTTCTCCTCCGGGGGAGAGACCCAGTACTTC
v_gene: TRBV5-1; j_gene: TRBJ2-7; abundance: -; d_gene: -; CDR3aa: CASSLIGRAGEQYF; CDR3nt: TGCGCCAGCAGCTTGATCGGCAGGGCAGGCGAGCAGTACTTC
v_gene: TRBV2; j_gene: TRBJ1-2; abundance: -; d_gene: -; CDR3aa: CASIWGQSNYGYTF; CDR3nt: TGTGCCAGCATATGGGGCCAATCTAACTATGGCTACACCTTC
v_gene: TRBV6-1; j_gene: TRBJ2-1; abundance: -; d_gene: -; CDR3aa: CASSLGHSSYNEQFF; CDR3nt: TGTGCCAGCAGTTTGGGGCATAGCTCCTACAATGAGCAGTTCTTC
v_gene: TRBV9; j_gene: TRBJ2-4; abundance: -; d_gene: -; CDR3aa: CASSETDGDLSGKNIQYF; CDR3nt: TGTGCCAGCAGCGAGACCGACGGTGACTTAAGCGGCAAAAACATTCAGTACTTC
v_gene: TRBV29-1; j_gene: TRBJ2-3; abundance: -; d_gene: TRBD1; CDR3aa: CSVGQGAGTDTQYF; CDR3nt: TGCAGCGTGGGACAGGGGGCTGGGACAGATACGCAGTATTTT
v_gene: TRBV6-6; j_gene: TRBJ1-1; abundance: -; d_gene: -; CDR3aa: CASSPGFSMTEAFF; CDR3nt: TGTGCCAGCAGCCCCGGGTTTTCTATGACTGAAGCTTTCTTT
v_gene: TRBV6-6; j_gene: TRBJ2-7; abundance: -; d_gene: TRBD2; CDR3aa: CASSRWTSGIYEQYF; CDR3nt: TGTGCCAGCAGTCGCTGGACTAGCGGGATTTACGAGCAGTACTTC
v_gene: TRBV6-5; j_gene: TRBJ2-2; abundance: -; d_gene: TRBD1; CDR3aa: CASRSGTGGTGELFF; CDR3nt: TGTGCCAGCAGGTCCGGGACAGGGGGCACCGGGGAGCTGTTTTTT
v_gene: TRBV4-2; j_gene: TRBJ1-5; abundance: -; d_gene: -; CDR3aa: CASSQGDTNNQPQHF; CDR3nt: TGTGCCAGCAGCCAAGGGGACACGAACAATCAGCCCCAGCATTTT
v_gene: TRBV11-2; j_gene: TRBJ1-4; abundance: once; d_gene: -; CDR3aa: CASSLTDFATNEKLFF; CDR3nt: TGTGCCAGCAGCTTAACAGATTTTGCAACTAATGAAAAACTGTTTTTT
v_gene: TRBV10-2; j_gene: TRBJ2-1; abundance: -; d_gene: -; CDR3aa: CASRRDSYNEQFF; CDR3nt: TGCGCCAGCAGACGGGACTCCTACAATGAGCAGTTCTTC
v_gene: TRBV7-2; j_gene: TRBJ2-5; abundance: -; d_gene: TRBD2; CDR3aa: CASSFPRGGSKETQYF; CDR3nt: TGTGCCAGCAGCTTCCCCCGGGGGGGGAGTAAGGAGACCCAGTACTTC
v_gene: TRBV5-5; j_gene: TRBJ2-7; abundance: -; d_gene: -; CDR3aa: CASSFLQGVQWEQYF; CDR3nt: TGTGCCAGCAGCTTTTTACAAGGGGTGCAATGGGAGCAGTACTTC
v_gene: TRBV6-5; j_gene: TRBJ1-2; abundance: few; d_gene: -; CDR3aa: CASSYQGRGNYGYTF; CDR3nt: TGTGCCAGCAGTTACCAGGGCAGGGGTAACTATGGCTACACCTTC